The 32 T cell receptor beta chains presented below share a single source sample, sequenced in a study of CD8 T cells in Susac syndrome. Reverse transcription of about 0.45 to 1 ug RNA was carried out with random hexamers. TCRdb re-called the immunoSEQ multiplex PCR reads with MiXCR, one entry per CDR3 protein. The sample carries a few hundred thousand distinct CDR3 sequences, 90% to 95% recorded once. Source material: CD8+ T cells from PBMCs. These receptors came from a human donor with multiple sclerosis.

This clonotype was seen once. V is TRBV29-1 and J is TRBJ2-2; the D gene could be TRBD1 or TRBD2 (5 bases each). CDR3 length: 13 residues. The germline V gene encodes CDR1 SQVTM and CDR2 ANQGSEA. V was cut by 7 bases and J by 2 bases, with 11 bases left in between. CDR3 protein: CSGRDGNTGELFF. Written as DNA, the CDR3 is TGCAGCGGCCGGGACGGCAACACCGGGGAGCTGTTTTTT.

CDR3 region: CASSVEASGGFGELFF. The DNA for the CDR3 is TGTGCCAGCAGCGTAGAAGCTAGCGGGGGGTTCGGGGAGCTGTTTTTT. The rearrangement joins TRBV9 to TRBJ2-2, with TRBD2 identical over 11 bases. The CDR3 spans 16 residues. Trimming removed 0 bases from V and 7 bases from J; junction bases left unmatched: 5. CDR1 is SGDLS and CDR2 is YYNGEE in the germline V gene.

In DNA, the CDR3 is TGTGCCAGCAGCTCCTCTGAGACAGGGTGGAGTGAGCAGTTCTTC. Translating gives CASSSSETGWSEQFF. The chain employs TRBV5-6 and TRBJ2-1; 7 positions agree with TRBD1. CDR3 size: 15 residues. V lost 3 bases to trimming and J lost 9 bases; unmatched junction nucleotides: 12. The germline V gene has CDR1 SGHDT and CDR2 YYEEEE.

This chain joins TRBV27 and TRBJ2-6; D call uncertain. Trimming shortened V by 1 base and J by 2 bases, and 3 bases separated the two germline ends. Germline CDR1 is MNHEY and CDR2 is SMNVEV (reference sequence). The CDR3 is 14 amino acids. The CDR3 reads CASSLLAGANVLTF. DNA for the CDR3: TGTGCCAGCAGTTTATTGGCTGGGGCCAACGTCCTGACTTTC.

This chain uses TRBV7-9 with TRBJ2-2, with 8 bases matching TRBD1. CDR1 and CDR2 (germline): SEHNR, FQNEAQ (reference sequence). The CDR3 has 15 residues. Unmatched junction bases numbered 6, after V lost 4 bases and J lost 5 bases. CDR3 sequence reads: CASSSTGAGTGELFF. The CDR3 DNA sequence: TGTGCCAGCAGCTCGACAGGGGCGGGGACCGGGGAGCTGTTTTTT.

This chain connects TRBV20-1 to TRBJ2-7, with unresolved D. The CDR3 is 15 residues long. Germline CDR1 and CDR2: DFQATT and SNEGSKA (reference sequence). With 0 bases removed from V and 0 bases from J, the gap between germline ends came to 12 bases. The CDR3 is CSARDTAESSYEQYF. The CDR3 nucleotides read TGCAGTGCTAGAGATACGGCAGAGAGCTCCTACGAGCAGTACTTC.

The chain employs TRBV12-3 or TRBV12-4 and TRBJ2-7; 11 bases are a match to TRBD2. With V trimmed by 5 bases and J by 2 bases, 8 bases remained unmatched. The CDR3 covers 16 residues. CDR3 residues: CASSPRGLAGPYEQYF. In DNA, the CDR3 is TGTGCCAGCAGTCCCCGAGGACTAGCGGGCCCCTACGAGCAGTACTTC.

About this clonotype itself: The germline gene is not matched at one end of the junction; a read error may be the cause. This chain joins TRBV7-7 and TRBJ2-5, with D perhaps TRBD1 (7 bases). CDR1 SSHAT and CDR2 FNYEAQ come from the germline V gene (reference sequence). There are 17 residues in the CDR3. The chain's CDR3 is CASSLAGGLLEGETQYF. The CDR3 DNA reads as TGTGCTAGCAGCTTAGCAGGGGGACTCCTGGAGGGTGAGACCCAGTACTTC.

The rearrangement uses TRBV15 and TRBJ2-2; D call uncertain. CDR1 LNHNV and CDR2 YYDKDF come from the germline V gene (reference sequence). The ends were cut back, 1 base at V and 1 base at J, with 4 bases in the middle. The CDR3 spans 14 residues. Here the CDR3 DNA reads TGTGCCACCAGCAGAGTTCGGAACACCGGGGAGCTGTTTTTT. Amino acid sequence: CATSRVRNTGELFF.

In this sample, this clonotype turned up once. The V gene is TRBV2, the J gene TRBJ2-3; D is unresolved. Germline V CDR1 and CDR2: SNHLY, FYNNEI. Trimming stripped 7 bases from V and 2 bases from J, with 7 bases between. CDR3 length: 12 amino acids. DNA for the CDR3: TGTGCCAGCACATCCCTCACAGATACGCAGTATTTT. This codes for CASTSLTDTQYF.

This rearrangement joins TRBV9 to TRBJ1-6; 9 bases are a match to TRBD1. The J segment lost 8 bases and the V segment lost 4 bases, leaving 10 bases of the junction unmatched. This CDR3 has 16 residues. Germline V gene lookup returns CDR1 SGDLS and CDR2 YYNGEE. The CDR3 loop is CASSPWTGETHSPLHF. The CDR3 bases are TGTGCCAGCAGCCCCTGGACAGGGGAGACTCATTCACCCCTCCACTTT.

This clonotype was seen just once. The V gene is TRBV3-1, the J gene TRBJ2-5; 8 bases agree with TRBD2. This CDR3 contains 16 residues. The junction had 7 bases not matched to a gene; V was cut back by 3 bases and J by 1 base. Germline V gene data show CDR1 as LGHDT and CDR2 as YNNKEL (reference sequence). This chain's CDR3 is CASSQGTGGSQETQYF. CDR3 sequence (DNA): TGTGCCAGCAGCCAGGGTACGGGGGGGAGCCAAGAGACCCAGTACTTC.

This chain joins TRBV5-6 and TRBJ1-1; D call uncertain. Trimming took 0 bases from V and 4 from J, leaving 7 bases between them. This CDR3 region has 13 residues. CDR1 SGHDT and CDR2 YYEEEE come from the germline V gene. This chain's CDR3 is CASSLDRVTEAFF. CDR3 coding DNA: TGTGCCAGCAGCTTGGATAGGGTCACTGAAGCTTTCTTT. The entire variable domain, with the rest obtained from reference TRBV5-6 and TRBJ1-1, is as follows: DAGVTQSPTHLIKTRGQQVTLRCSPKSGHDTVSWYQQALGQGPQFIFQYYEEEERQRGNFPDRFSGHQFPNYSSELNVNALLLGDSALYLCASSLDRVTEAFFGQGTRLTVV.

About this clonotype itself: One end of the junction is discordant with germline, which a read error may explain. The chain links TRBV7-6 to TRBJ2-7, with 7 bases identical to TRBD1. CDR1 is SGHVS, CDR2 FNYEAQ, per germline. This CDR3 spans 13 amino acids. CDR3 nucleotides: TGTGCCAGCAGCCCAGCCCCGACAGGGCTATTGAACTTC. Translating gives CASSPAPTGLLNF.

This sequence joins TRBV6-5 and TRBJ2-4; 13 bases align to TRBD2. Germline V gene lookup returns CDR1 MNHEY and CDR2 SVGAGI. This CDR3 contains 17 residues. With 4 bases clipped from V and 8 bases from J, the junction kept 11 bases outside the gene matches. CDR3 sequence: CASSSGLAGVLWDIQYF. The DNA of the CDR3 is TGTGCCAGCAGTTCCGGACTAGCGGGAGTTCTGTGGGACATTCAGTACTTC.

The rearrangement links TRBV11-2 to TRBJ2-1, with TRBD2 as a possible D gene (5 bases). Germline CDR1 SGHAT, CDR2 FQNNGV. The CDR3 spans 13 residues. The V and J ends lost 1 base and 7 bases respectively, with 8 bases between them. CDR3 nucleotide sequence: TGTGCCAGCAGCTTAGTCCCGGGGAATGAGCAGTTCTTC. This gives the protein CASSLVPGNEQFF.

The chain has TRBV13 and TRBJ1-2; D ambiguous. The CDR3 runs 14 residues. V dropped 0 bases and J dropped 2 bases, with 7 bases sitting between them. CDR1 and CDR2 from the germline V gene are PRHDT and FYEKMQ (reference sequence). Here the CDR3 reads CASSLGPGNYGYTF. CDR3 in DNA: TGTGCCAGCAGCTTAGGGCCCGGAAACTATGGCTACACCTTC. The full variable domain, its missing parts supplied by reference TRBV13 and TRBJ1-2, is AAGVIQSPRHLIKEKRETATLKCYPIPRHDTVYWYQQGPGQDPQFLISFYEKMQSDKGSIPDRFSAQQFSDYHSELNMSSLELGDSALYFCASSLGPGNYGYTFGSGTRLTVV.

This rearrangement joins TRBV27 to TRBJ1-3; D uncertain. The CDR3 is 14 amino acids. V shed 6 bases and J shed 3 bases, with 12 bases lying between them. Per germline, CDR1 MNHEY and CDR2 SMNVEV (reference sequence). The CDR3: CASSPMGLGNTIYF. The CDR3 DNA follows: TGTGCCAGCAGCCCTATGGGTCTTGGAAACACCATATATTTT.

Only one count was recorded for this clonotype. The V gene is TRBV24-1, the J gene TRBJ1-1; D remains ambiguous. This CDR3 is 11 amino acids long. Trimming pared 7 bases from V and 7 bases from J, leaving 9 bases between. Germline V gene data show CDR1 as KGHDR and CDR2 as SFDVKD. The CDR3 sequence: CATRSLGEAFF. CDR3 sequence (DNA): TGTGCCACCAGGTCTTTGGGTGAAGCTTTCTTT.

The chain uses TRBV6-8 and TRBJ2-3; TRBD2 matches at 7 bases. CDR3 length: 15 amino acids. The junction had 5 bases not matched to a gene; V was cut back by 4 bases and J by 1 base. Per the germline V gene, CDR1 is MNHGY and CDR2 is SAAAGT. The CDR3 DNA reads as TGTGCCAGCAGTTTGCGGCTAGCGGGCACAGATACGCAGTATTTT. Its protein product is CASSLRLAGTDTQYF.

The sample holds one count of this clonotype. The chain employs TRBV11-2 and TRBJ2-1; 7 bases agree with TRBD2. Germline V gene sequence: CDR1 SGHAT, CDR2 FQNNGV. Trimming cost V 1 base and J 3 bases; bases outside gene matches: 6. This CDR3 contains 16 residues. The CDR3 spells CASSLALGGGYNEQFF. CDR3 in DNA: TGTGCCAGCAGCTTAGCACTTGGCGGGGGCTACAATGAGCAGTTCTTC.

The chain carries TRBV2 and TRBJ2-3; 9 bases match TRBD2. The J segment lost 1 base and the V segment lost 1 base, leaving 3 bases of the junction unmatched. The germline V gene encodes CDR1 SNHLY and CDR2 FYNNEI. This CDR3 has 16 amino acids. The CDR3 DNA reads TGTGCCAGCAGTGAAGGGCTAGCGGGACGCACAGATACGCAGTATTTT. Translated, it gives CASSEGLAGRTDTQYF.

V gene TRBV7-9 combines with J gene TRBJ1-1; D is undetermined. Germline assignment: CDR1 SEHNR and CDR2 FQNEAQ (reference sequence). Trimming pared 10 bases from V and 0 bases from J, leaving 15 bases between. The length of the CDR3 is 14 residues. The CDR3 DNA follows: TGTGCCATCGGCGGGGTTCTCATGAACACTGAAGCTTTCTTT. It specifies CAIGGVLMNTEAFF.

Here the CDR3 DNA reads TGCAGTGCCAGGGGGGGGGAGTCCTACGAGCAGTACTTC. The encoded protein is CSARGGESYEQYF. This rearrangement joins TRBV20-1 to TRBJ2-7; D is tentatively TRBD1 or TRBD2 (7 bases each). Germline CDR1 DFQATT, CDR2 SNEGSKA (reference sequence). V lost 6 bases and J lost 1, with 13 bases in between. The CDR3 covers 13 residues.

The CDR3 region is CSARDPYKETQYF. The CDR3 DNA reads TGCAGTGCTAGAGATCCCTACAAAGAGACCCAGTACTTC. The chain couples TRBV20-1 to TRBJ2-5; D gene uncertain. The CDR3 consists of 13 residues. V lost 0 bases to trimming and J lost 3 bases, with 8 bases between them. Germline values: CDR1 DFQATT, CDR2 SNEGSKA (reference sequence).

In this sample, this clonotype turned up once. J is TRBJ2-7 and V is TRBV16, with 7 bases identical to TRBD2. The V segment lost 7 bases and the J segment 6 bases; nucleotides outside the gene matches: 9. The CDR3 has 13 amino acids. CDR1 KGHSY and CDR2 FQNENV come from the germline V gene. The DNA of the CDR3 is TGTGCCAGCAAACAGTCGGGGGGAGGCGAGCAGTACTTC. Its protein is CASKQSGGGEQYF. Full variable domain (outside the CDR3, taken from reference TRBV16 and TRBJ2-7): GEEVAQTPKHLVRGEGQKAKLYCAPIKGHSYVFWYQQVLKNEFKFLISFQNENVFDETGMPKERFSAKCLPNSPCSLEIQATKLEDSAVYFCASKQSGGGEQYFGPGTRLTVT.

The gene calls are TRBV30 and TRBJ1-3; no definite D call. The CDR3 length is 13 residues. V was clipped by 5 bases and J by 4 bases, with 12 bases between them. CDR1 is GTSNPN, CDR2 SVGIG, per germline (reference sequence). The CDR3, as DNA: TGTGCCTGGGGTGAGTGGCCCGGAAACACCATATATTTT. This sequence encodes CAWGEWPGNTIYF.

The chain has TRBV20-1 and TRBJ2-5, with 9 positions matching TRBD2. The CDR3 runs to 18 residues. V lost 0 bases and J lost 5; bases outside the gene matches: 16. The germline CDR1 and CDR2 sequences are DFQATT and SNEGSKA (reference sequence). The DNA for the CDR3 is TGCAGTGCTAGAGATGGGGATGGGCGGGGGGGCCCATGGGAGACCCAGTACTTC. Translated: CSARDGDGRGGPWETQYF.

This clonotype was detected once. The chain carries TRBV5-6 and TRBJ1-1; D unresolved. V was shortened by 3 bases and J by 2 bases, with 8 bases between the two germline ends. The CDR3 has 13 amino acids. Germline CDR1 and CDR2: SGHDT and YYEEEE. The CDR3 bases are TGTGCCAGCAGCTACCCCTCAAACACTGAAGCTTTCTTT. The encoded protein is CASSYPSNTEAFF.

This clonotype was counted a few times. The V gene is TRBV27, the J gene TRBJ2-2, with unresolved D. CDR1 and CDR2 from the germline V gene are MNHEY and SMNVEV (reference sequence). V lost 7 bases, J lost 1 base, and 7 bases lay in between. The CDR3 is 13 residues long. The CDR3 here is CASTGVNTGELFF. The DNA of the CDR3 is TGTGCCAGCACGGGCGTGAACACCGGGGAGCTGTTTTTT.

The rearrangement joins TRBV20-1 to TRBJ2-7; 9 bases are a match to TRBD2. The CDR3 extends over 14 amino acids. The V and J ends lost 3 bases and 2 bases, in that order; junction bases with no gene match: 5. Germline values: CDR1 DFQATT, CDR2 SNEGSKA (reference sequence). CDR3 protein: CSASASGNPYEQYF. Here the CDR3 DNA reads TGCAGTGCTAGCGCTAGCGGGAATCCCTACGAGCAGTACTTC.

This clonotype was seen once. The chain combines TRBV4-1 with TRBJ2-3; no clear D. The V and J ends lost 4 bases and 6 bases respectively, with 14 bases between them. This CDR3 region has 14 residues. Germline CDR1 and CDR2: MGHRA and YSYEKL. This chain's CDR3 is CASSRELRKDTQYF. Here the CDR3 DNA reads TGCGCCAGCAGCCGAGAACTTAGAAAGGATACGCAGTATTTT.